The rows below give T cell receptor beta chains drawn from one sample of a study of PD-1 blockade in classical Hodgkin lymphoma. Data came from immunoSEQ multiplex PCR; TCRdb stores just in-frame clones and leaves some out. The table lists about 33,000 clones, 72% of them singletons. The source material was peripheral blood mononuclear cells (PBMCs), sampled before the fourth cycle of nivolumab. These receptors came from a human donor with classical Hodgkin lymphoma. The CDR3 runs from the conserved cysteine through the conserved F or W. D genes are given only for firm matches. Rows may omit the clone size; those that give it use once, few, many or a size class.

. | . | TRBJ2-1 | TRBV9 | TGTGCCAGCAGCGTAGGGTACAATGAGCAGTTCTTC | CASSVGYNEQFF
TRBD2 | few | TRBJ2-3 | TRBV7-2 | TGTGCCAGCAGCTCGACTAGCGGGTTGGCGGATACGCAGTATTTT | CASSSTSGLADTQYF
. | few | TRBJ1-4 | TRBV23-1 | TGCGCCAGCAGTCAATCCCCGGACAGCTATAATGAAAAACTGTTTTTT | CASSQSPDSYNEKLFF
. | large | TRBJ1-1 | TRBV18 | TGTGCCAGCTCGGCAGTGAACACTGAAGCTTTCTTT | CASSAVNTEAFF
. | . | TRBJ2-7 | TRBV5-4 | TGTGCCAGCAGCTTAAACAGGCGCGAGCAGTACTTC | CASSLNRREQYF
TRBD1 | few | TRBJ1-6 | TRBV30 | TGTGCCTGGAGTGTAGGGACAGGTCGTTCACCCCTCCACTTT | CAWSVGTGRSPLHF
. | once | TRBJ2-3 | TRBV4-1 | TGCGCCAGCAGCCAAGACCCAGCTAGCACAGATACGCAGTATTTT | CASSQDPASTDTQYF
. | few | TRBJ1-1 | TRBV29-1 | TGCAGCGTTGGGAAGAACACTGAAGCTTTCTTT | CSVGKNTEAFF
. | . | TRBJ2-2 | TRBV7-2 | TGTGCCAGCAGCTTAGCCAGGGGTCATACCGGGGAGCTGTTTTTT | CASSLARGHTGELFF
. | once | TRBJ1-1 | TRBV7-9 | TGTGCCAGCAGCTTAGTAAATAGGGCCTACTTCCCGAACACTGAAGCTTTCTTT | CASSLVNRAYFPNTEAFF
. | . | TRBJ1-5 | TRBV2 | TGTGCCAGCAGCGTGGACGGGAATCAGCCCCAGCATTTT | CASSVDGNQPQHF
. | . | TRBJ2-7 | TRBV7-6 | TGTGCCAGCAGCTTGGGGGGGCAAGGCGAGCAGTACTTC | CASSLGGQGEQYF
TRBD1 | . | TRBJ1-4 | TRBV2 | TGTGCCAGCAGTGAGATAGAAACCGTTGACAGGGGAATTCAAAAACTGTTTTTT | CASSEIETVDRGIQKLFF
TRBD1 | . | TRBJ1-2 | TRBV7-9 | TGTGCCAGCGGATCTACAGGGGAGAACTATGGCTACACCTTC | CASGSTGENYGYTF
. | . | TRBJ2-1 | TRBV2 | TGTGCCAGCAGTGGTGGCAGGGGGGGCCAGAACCACAATGAGCAGTTCTTC | CASSGGRGGQNHNEQFF
. | . | TRBJ2-5 | TRBV6-4 | TGTGCCAGCAGTGACAGACGTGGGACAAACCCCGGGGAGACCCAGTACTTC | CASSDRRGTNPGETQYF
TRBD1 | few | TRBJ2-7 | TRBV29-1 | TGCAGCGTTGAACTCCGGGACAGGGCCTACGAGCAGTACTTC | CSVELRDRAYEQYF
TRBD1 | few | TRBJ1-1 | TRBV30 | TGTGCCTGGAGAACTATAATCCGGACAGGTGAAGCTTTCTTT | CAWRTIIRTGEAFF
. | . | TRBJ2-3 | TRBV4-2 | TGTGCCAGCAGCCAAGTTAGCCTGAGCACAGATACGCAGTATTTT | CASSQVSLSTDTQYF
TRBD2 | . | TRBJ2-1 | TRBV29-1 | TGCAGCGTTACCCTACTAGCGGGTCGGGGGAATGAGCAGTTCTTC | CSVTLLAGRGNEQFF
. | . | TRBJ1-1 | TRBV10-3 | TGTGCCATCAGGGGGGACACTGAAGCTTTCTTT | CAIRGDTEAFF
. | . | TRBJ2-1 | TRBV20-1 | TGCAGTGCCACGTGGAACAATGAGCAGTTCTTC | CSATWNNEQFF
TRBD1 | . | TRBJ2-6 | TRBV27 | TGTGCCAGCAGTTTGCAGGGGGCTCCCTCCGGGGCCAACGTCCTGACTTTC | CASSLQGAPSGANVLTF
TRBD1 | . | TRBJ2-3 | TRBV11-2 | TGTGCCAGCAGCTTAGGGACAGGGGGAGATACGCAGTATTTT | CASSLGTGGDTQYF
. | . | TRBJ2-3 | TRBV6-5 | TGTGCCAGCAGTTTGCCGAGGGATACGCAGTATTTT | CASSLPRDTQYF
. | . | TRBJ2-1 | TRBV18 | TGTGCCAGCTCACCACCGGTGGGGGGATTATACAATGAGCAGTTCTTC | CASSPPVGGLYNEQFF
TRBD1 | few | TRBJ1-2 | TRBV10-3 | TGTGCCATCAGTGAGTCGATGGGGACAGGGGACGAGGGCTACACCTTC | CAISESMGTGDEGYTF
. | . | TRBJ2-7 | TRBV5-1 | TGCGCCAGCAGCTTGGTCCAGGGGGGCAACGAGCAGTACTTC | CASSLVQGGNEQYF
. | . | TRBJ1-5 | TRBV23-1 | TGCGCCAGCTCAGGGCAAGAGGGCAATCAGCCCCAGCATTTT | CASSGQEGNQPQHF
. | few | TRBJ1-5 | TRBV6-5 | TGTGCCAGCAGTGACAGGAGCAATCAGCCCCAGCATTTT | CASSDRSNQPQHF
. | medium-sized | TRBJ2-7 | TRBV19 | TGTGCCAGTAGTATGACAGACAACGAGCAGTACTTC | CASSMTDNEQYF
TRBD1 | . | TRBJ1-2 | TRBV7-2 | TGTGCCAGCAGCCCACGGACAGGAGAGGGTGGCTACACCTTC | CASSPRTGEGGYTF
. | . | TRBJ2-1 | TRBV7-9 | TGTGCCAGCAGCTTACAAGAGGACCCCGGGCAGTTCTTC | CASSLQEDPGQFF
TRBD2 | . | TRBJ2-1 | TRBV5-6 | TGTGCCAGCAGCTATATATATAGCGGGAGGGACCTCAATGAGCAGTTCTTC | CASSYIYSGRDLNEQFF
TRBD2 | . | TRBJ2-7 | TRBV4-1 | TGCGCCAGCAGCCAAGGTTTAACTAGCGGGAGTTACGAGCAGTACTTC | CASSQGLTSGSYEQYF
. | . | TRBJ2-2 | TRBV6-1 | TGTGCCAGTAACAGGGTGGTCGGGGAGCTGTTTTTT | CASNRVVGELFF
. | . | TRBJ2-3 | TRBV28 | TGTGCCAGCAGTTTTTACGGGGGAACTAGCACAGATACGCAGTATTTT | CASSFYGGTSTDTQYF
TRBD1 | . | TRBJ1-2 | TRBV5-1 | TGCGCCAGCAGCCTACCGGGACAGGGTGGGGAAGGCTACACCTTC | CASSLPGQGGEGYTF
. | . | TRBJ2-7 | TRBV6-1 | TGTGCCAGCAGTGCGTCGGGTAGCTCCTACGAGCAGTACTTC | CASSASGSSYEQYF
. | . | TRBJ2-3 | TRBV14 | TGTGCCAGCAGCCCCGGGACTAGCACAGATACGCAGTATTTT | CASSPGTSTDTQYF
TRBD1 | . | TRBJ2-5 | TRBV14 | TGTGCCAGCAGCCAAGAGCACAGGGGGAAGTCAGAGACCCAGTACTTC | CASSQEHRGKSETQYF